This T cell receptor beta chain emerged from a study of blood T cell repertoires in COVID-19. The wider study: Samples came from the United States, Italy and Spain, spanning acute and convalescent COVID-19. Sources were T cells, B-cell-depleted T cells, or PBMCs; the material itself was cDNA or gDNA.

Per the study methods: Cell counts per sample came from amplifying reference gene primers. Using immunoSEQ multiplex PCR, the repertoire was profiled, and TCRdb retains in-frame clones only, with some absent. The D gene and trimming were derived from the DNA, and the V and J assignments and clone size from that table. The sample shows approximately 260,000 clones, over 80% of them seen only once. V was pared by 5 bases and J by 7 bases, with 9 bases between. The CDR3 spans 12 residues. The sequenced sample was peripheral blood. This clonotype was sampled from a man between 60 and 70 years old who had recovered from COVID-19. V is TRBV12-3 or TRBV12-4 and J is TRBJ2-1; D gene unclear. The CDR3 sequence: CASSLFANEQFF. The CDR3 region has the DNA TGTGCCAGCAGTCTTTTCGCGAATGAGCAGTTCTTC.